A selection of T cell receptor beta chains follows, all from one sample in a study of siplizumab effects on memory and regulatory T cells. Measured with immunoSEQ multiplex PCR; TCRdb has only the in-frame clones, and not every one. The sample gives 100,000 to 110,000 clones, 75% to 95% of which show up once; 0.13% to 0.15% is in the top ten. Material for sequencing was CD4+ T cells sorted from blood. Source of these receptors: a human donor in good health. The conserved cysteine and the conserved F or W are not part of the CDR3 here. The order of the fields is V gene, J gene, CDR3 protein.

v_gene: TRBV7-9; j_gene: TRBJ1-4; CDR3aa: ASSLTGSNEKLF
v_gene: TRBV23-1; j_gene: TRBJ1-1; CDR3aa: ASSQSSGRNEAF
v_gene: TRBV6-1; j_gene: TRBJ2-3; CDR3aa: ASSEMVGRTDTQY
v_gene: TRBV6-5; j_gene: TRBJ2-7; CDR3aa: ASSSRDRGLYEQY
v_gene: TRBV5-6; j_gene: TRBJ1-1; CDR3aa: ASSLVASGTNTEAF
v_gene: TRBV5-1; j_gene: TRBJ2-5; CDR3aa: ASSLSGGKQETQY
v_gene: TRBV19; j_gene: TRBJ1-2; CDR3aa: ASSNGFWYGYT
v_gene: TRBV11-2; j_gene: TRBJ2-6; CDR3aa: ASSPGQAGVLT
v_gene: TRBV29-1; j_gene: TRBJ1-1; CDR3aa: SDRGYTTEAF
v_gene: TRBV30; j_gene: TRBJ1-1; CDR3aa: AWSPGVVRQAF
v_gene: TRBV30; j_gene: TRBJ2-7; CDR3aa: AWTPLAGTRYEQY
v_gene: TRBV18; j_gene: TRBJ1-1; CDR3aa: ASSPTRGGDTEAF
v_gene: TRBV2; j_gene: TRBJ1-2; CDR3aa: ASSEAWAGALANYGYT
v_gene: TRBV27; j_gene: TRBJ2-2; CDR3aa: AIYSGGRTGELF
v_gene: TRBV7-2; j_gene: TRBJ1-3; CDR3aa: ASSLVRLGNTIY
v_gene: TRBV7-3; j_gene: TRBJ2-1; CDR3aa: ASSLQRGGFNEQF
v_gene: TRBV5-6; j_gene: TRBJ1-1; CDR3aa: ASSRTTGLNTEAF
v_gene: TRBV19; j_gene: TRBJ1-1; CDR3aa: ASRRQGGNTEAF
v_gene: TRBV18; j_gene: TRBJ1-1; CDR3aa: ASSPLTGRNGEAF
v_gene: TRBV11-3; j_gene: TRBJ2-3; CDR3aa: ASSLEGGPSDTQY
v_gene: TRBV9; j_gene: TRBJ2-3; CDR3aa: ASSILWGDGTQY
v_gene: TRBV28; j_gene: TRBJ2-1; CDR3aa: ASSFLGVGGGYYNEQF
v_gene: TRBV30; j_gene: TRBJ1-5; CDR3aa: AWSPQRGPGSNQPQH
v_gene: TRBV7-3; j_gene: TRBJ1-1; CDR3aa: ASSLQGPAWVTEAF